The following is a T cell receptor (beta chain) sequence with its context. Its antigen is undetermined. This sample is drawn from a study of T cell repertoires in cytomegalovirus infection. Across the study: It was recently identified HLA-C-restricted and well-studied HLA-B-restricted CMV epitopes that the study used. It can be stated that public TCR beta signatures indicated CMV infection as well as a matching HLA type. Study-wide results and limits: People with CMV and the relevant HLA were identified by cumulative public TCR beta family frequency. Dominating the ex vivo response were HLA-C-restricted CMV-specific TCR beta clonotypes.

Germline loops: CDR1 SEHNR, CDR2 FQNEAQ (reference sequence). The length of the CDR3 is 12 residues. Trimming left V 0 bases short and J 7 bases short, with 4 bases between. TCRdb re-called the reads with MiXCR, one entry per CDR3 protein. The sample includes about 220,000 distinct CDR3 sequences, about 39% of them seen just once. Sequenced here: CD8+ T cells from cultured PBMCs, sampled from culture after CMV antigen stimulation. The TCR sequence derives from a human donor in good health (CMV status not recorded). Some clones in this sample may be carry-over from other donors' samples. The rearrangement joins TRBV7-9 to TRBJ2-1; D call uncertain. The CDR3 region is CASSLAENEQFF. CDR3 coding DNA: TGTGCCAGCAGCTTAGCCGAGAATGAGCAGTTCTTC.